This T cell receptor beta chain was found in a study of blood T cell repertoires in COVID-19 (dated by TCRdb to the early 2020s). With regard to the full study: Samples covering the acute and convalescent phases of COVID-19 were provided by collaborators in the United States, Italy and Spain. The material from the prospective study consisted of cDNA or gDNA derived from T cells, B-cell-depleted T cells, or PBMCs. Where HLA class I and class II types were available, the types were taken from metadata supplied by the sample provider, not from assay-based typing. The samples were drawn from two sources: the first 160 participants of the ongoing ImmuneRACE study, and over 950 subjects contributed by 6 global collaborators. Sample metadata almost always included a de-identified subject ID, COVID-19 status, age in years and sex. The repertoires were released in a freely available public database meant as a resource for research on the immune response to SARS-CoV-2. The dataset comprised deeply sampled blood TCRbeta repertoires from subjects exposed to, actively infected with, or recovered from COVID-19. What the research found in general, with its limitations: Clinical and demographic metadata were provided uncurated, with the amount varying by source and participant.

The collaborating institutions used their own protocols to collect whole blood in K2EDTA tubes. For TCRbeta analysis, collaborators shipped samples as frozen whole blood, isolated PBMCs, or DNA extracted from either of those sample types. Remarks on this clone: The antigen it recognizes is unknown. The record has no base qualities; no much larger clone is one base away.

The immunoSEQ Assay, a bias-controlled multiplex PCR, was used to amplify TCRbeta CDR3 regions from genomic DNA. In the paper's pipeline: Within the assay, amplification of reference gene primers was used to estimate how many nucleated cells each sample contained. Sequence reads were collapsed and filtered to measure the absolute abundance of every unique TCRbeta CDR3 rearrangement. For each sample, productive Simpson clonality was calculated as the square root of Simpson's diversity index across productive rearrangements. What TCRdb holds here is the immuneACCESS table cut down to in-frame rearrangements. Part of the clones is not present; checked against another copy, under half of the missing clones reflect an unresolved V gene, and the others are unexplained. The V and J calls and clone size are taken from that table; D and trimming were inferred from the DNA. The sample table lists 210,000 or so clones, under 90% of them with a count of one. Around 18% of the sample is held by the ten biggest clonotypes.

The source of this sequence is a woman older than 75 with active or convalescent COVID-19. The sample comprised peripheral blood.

The nucleotide sequence is TGTGCCAGCAGCTTAGAGGGTAGGGGGAACGAGCAGTACTTC. The encoded protein is CASSLEGRGNEQYF. The chain is assembled from TRBV7-8 and TRBJ2-7, with a tentative D gene TRBD1 over 6 matching bases. For CDR1 and CDR2, the germline V gene lists SGHVS and FQNEAQ. The V end loses 1 base and the J end loses 5 bases, and a stretch of 12 bases separates them. The CDR3 measures 14 amino acids from cysteine to phenylalanine. Only the CDR3 DNA is retained, 42 bases long and in frame from the first base.